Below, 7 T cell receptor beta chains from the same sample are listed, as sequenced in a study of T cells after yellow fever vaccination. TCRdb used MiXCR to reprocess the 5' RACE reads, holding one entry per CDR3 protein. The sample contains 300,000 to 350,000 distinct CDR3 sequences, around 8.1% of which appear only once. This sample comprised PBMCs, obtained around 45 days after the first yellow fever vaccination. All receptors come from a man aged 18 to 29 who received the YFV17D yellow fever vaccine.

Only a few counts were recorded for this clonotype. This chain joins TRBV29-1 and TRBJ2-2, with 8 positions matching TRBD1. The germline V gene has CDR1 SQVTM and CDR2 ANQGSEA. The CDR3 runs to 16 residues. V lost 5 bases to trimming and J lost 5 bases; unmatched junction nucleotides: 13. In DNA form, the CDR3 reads TGCAGCGTTTCTGGAGACAGGACAGGGAAAACCGGGGAGCTGTTTTTT. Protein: CSVSGDRTGKTGELFF.

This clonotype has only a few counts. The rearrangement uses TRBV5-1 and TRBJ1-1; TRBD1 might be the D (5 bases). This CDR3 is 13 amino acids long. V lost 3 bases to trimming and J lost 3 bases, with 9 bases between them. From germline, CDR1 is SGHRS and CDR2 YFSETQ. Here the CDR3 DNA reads TGCGCCAGCAGCTGGGGGACGGACACTGAAGCTTTCTTT. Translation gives CASSWGTDTEAFF.

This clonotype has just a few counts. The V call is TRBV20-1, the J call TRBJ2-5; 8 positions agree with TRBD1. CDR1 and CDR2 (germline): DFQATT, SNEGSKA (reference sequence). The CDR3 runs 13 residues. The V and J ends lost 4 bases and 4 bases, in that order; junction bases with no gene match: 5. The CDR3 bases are TGCAGTGCTACCCGACAGGGGACAGAGACCCAGTACTTC. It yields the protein CSATRQGTETQYF.

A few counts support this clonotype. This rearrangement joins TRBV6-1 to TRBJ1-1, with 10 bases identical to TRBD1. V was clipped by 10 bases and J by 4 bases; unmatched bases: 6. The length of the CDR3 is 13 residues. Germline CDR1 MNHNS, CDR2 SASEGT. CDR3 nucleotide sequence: TGTGCCATCAGACAGGGGGCGGTCACTGAAGCTTTCTTT. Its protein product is CAIRQGAVTEAFF.

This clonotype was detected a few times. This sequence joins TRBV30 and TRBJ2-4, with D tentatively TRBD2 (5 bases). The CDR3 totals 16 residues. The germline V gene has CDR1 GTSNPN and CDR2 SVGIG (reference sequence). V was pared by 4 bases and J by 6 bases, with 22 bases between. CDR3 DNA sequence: TGTGCCTGGACCTCGGGGTACGAATTTCAAGGAAACATTCAGTACTTC. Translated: CAWTSGYEFQGNIQYF.

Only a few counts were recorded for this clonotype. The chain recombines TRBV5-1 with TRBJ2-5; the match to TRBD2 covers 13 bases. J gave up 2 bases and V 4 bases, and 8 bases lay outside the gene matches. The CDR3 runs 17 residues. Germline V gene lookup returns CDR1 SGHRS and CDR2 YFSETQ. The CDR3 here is CASSQDPGLAGQETQYF. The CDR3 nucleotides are TGCGCCAGCAGCCAGGACCCGGGACTAGCGGGGCAAGAGACCCAGTACTTC.

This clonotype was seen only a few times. CDR3: CASSLDRGFVYGYTF. CDR3 nucleotide sequence: TGTGCCAGCAGCTTAGACAGGGGATTCGTCTATGGCTACACCTTC. V gene TRBV7-9 combines with J gene TRBJ1-2; 7 positions agree with TRBD1. Germline V gene lookup returns CDR1 SEHNR and CDR2 FQNEAQ (reference sequence). There are 15 residues in the CDR3. Germline trimming cut 1 base from V and 4 bases from J; bases unmatched to any gene: 6.